This entry lists 17 T cell receptor beta chains sequenced from one sample in a study of OX40 agonist ivuxolimab in advanced cancers. The repertoire was sequenced with immunoSEQ multiplex PCR; TCRdb's copy has only in-frame clones and lacks some. The sample consists of tens of thousands of clones, around 82% of them appearing once. This sample comprised CD4+ or CD8+ T cells sorted from blood, obtained in a trial of the OX40 agonist ivuxolimab. All receptors come from an adult with an advanced solid tumor such as melanoma, head and neck, liver or kidney cancer.

In its sample, this clone was seen once. The CDR3 spells CSVGRGETQYF. As DNA, the CDR3 is TGCAGTGTTGGGCGGGGAGAGACCCAGTACTTC. V is TRBV20-1 and J is TRBJ2-5, with D possibly matching TRBD2 (6 bases). Looked up from germline, CDR1 is DFQATT and CDR2 is SNEGSKA (reference sequence). The CDR3 runs to 11 residues. V was clipped by 7 bases and J by 4 bases, with 10 bases between them.

In its sample, this clone was seen once. The CDR3 bases are TGTGCCAGCAAAGACGGGGGCCCTTTCACAGATACGCAGTATTTT. It is translated as CASKDGGPFTDTQYF. This rearrangement joins TRBV6-1 to TRBJ2-3; D could derive from TRBD1 or TRBD2 (6 bases each). The V gene lost 7 bases and the J gene lost 2 bases, with 16 bases spanning the gap. The germline CDR1 and CDR2 sequences are MNHNS and SASEGT. This CDR3 has 15 amino acids.

The chain is built from TRBV5-1 and TRBJ1-3; D unresolved. Germline CDR1 and CDR2: SGHRS and YFSETQ. The CDR3 is made up of 13 amino acids. Trimming pared 4 bases from V and 3 bases from J, leaving 8 bases between. As DNA, the CDR3 is TGCGCCAGCAGCGAGGATGTTGGAAACACCATATATTTT. As protein: CASSEDVGNTIYF.

This clone was picked up a small number of times. This chain links TRBV19 with TRBJ2-7; 8 nucleotides align to TRBD1. The trim removed 6 bases at V and 0 bases at J, leaving 7 bases unmatched. CDR1 is LNHDA, CDR2 SQIVND, per germline (reference sequence). This CDR3 has 15 residues. The CDR3 nucleotides are TGTGCCAGTAGCCGGGGACAGGCCTCCTCCTACGAGCAGTACTTC. This codes for CASSRGQASSYEQYF.

The chain combines TRBV29-1 with TRBJ1-4; 9 positions agree with TRBD1. J lost 7 bases, V lost 6 bases, and 9 bases had no gene match. The length of the CDR3 is 14 residues. Per the germline V gene, CDR1 is SQVTM and CDR2 is ANQGSEA. CDR3 bases: TGCAGCGTGGCTAAGGACAGGGGTAGTGAAAAACTGTTTTTT. Amino acid sequence: CSVAKDRGSEKLFF.

The chain carries TRBV11-3 and TRBJ2-7, with D perhaps matching TRBD1 (5 bases). Trimming removed 1 base at V and 7 bases at J, with 11 bases between. Per germline, CDR1 SGHNT and CDR2 YENEEA. CDR3 length: 13 residues. The CDR3 protein is CASSLAKGLEQYF. CDR3 DNA sequence: TGTGCCAGCAGCTTAGCAAAGGGGTTGGAGCAGTACTTC.

The V call is TRBV10-3, the J call TRBJ1-3, with TRBD1 as a possible D gene (6 bases). Germline V gene lookup returns CDR1 ENHRY and CDR2 SYGVKD. The CDR3 has 14 amino acids. Between the trimmed V and J ends, which lost 8 bases and 0 bases, there was a span of 11 bases. This CDR3 is CAIGWTDSGNTIYF. CDR3 coding DNA: TGTGCCATCGGGTGGACAGACTCTGGAAACACCATATATTTT.

This clone was detected only a few times. The CDR3 bases are TGTGCCACCAGCAACGGCGATCGGCAGCCCCAGCATTTT. Its translation: CATSNGDRQPQHF. The rearrangement links TRBV15 to TRBJ1-5; D gene uncertain. Germline CDR1 is LNHNV and CDR2 is YYDKDF (reference sequence). Trimming took off 4 bases at V and 7 bases at J, with 11 bases between the two ends. The CDR3 length is 13 residues.

This chain uses TRBV9 with TRBJ2-5, with unresolved D. Germline CDR1 SGDLS, CDR2 YYNGEE. The CDR3 has 13 amino acids. The germline V and J ends were trimmed by 0 bases and 5 bases, with 8 bases remaining between them. The chain's CDR3 is CASSVARTETQYF. CDR3 in DNA: TGTGCCAGCAGCGTAGCTAGAACCGAGACCCAGTACTTC.

This clone has only one observation. V and J are TRBV30 and TRBJ2-1; the D is unclear. Germline V CDR1 and CDR2: GTSNPN, SVGIG (reference sequence). This CDR3 has 16 residues. Trimming stripped 0 bases from V and 0 bases from J, with 12 bases between. As DNA, the CDR3 is TGTGCCTGGAGTGTAGTAGTGGGGATCTCCTACAATGAGCAGTTCTTC. Protein product: CAWSVVVGISYNEQFF.

The J gene is TRBJ1-5, the V gene TRBV7-2; no clear D gene. Germline V lookup: CDR1 SGHTA, CDR2 FQGNSA. V was cut by 4 bases and J by 5 bases, with 9 bases left in between. CDR3 length: 13 residues. The CDR3 here is CASSSRLDQPQHF. CDR3 DNA: TGTGCCAGCAGCTCCAGACTCGATCAGCCCCAGCATTTT.

The chain carries TRBV21-1 and TRBJ2-1; TRBD1 is the table's D call and was not checked against the DNA. TRBV21-1 is a pseudogene locus. The CDR3 length is 14 residues. Written as DNA, the CDR3 is TGTGCCAGCAGCAAAGGGGGACAGGGTAATGAGCAGTTCTTC. Protein product: CASSKGGQGNEQFF.

J is TRBJ2-2 and V is TRBV6-5, with TRBD1 matching 8 bases. The CDR3 covers 14 residues. V was pared by 8 bases and J by 6 bases, with 8 bases of the junction left unmatched. Germline CDR1 is MNHEY and CDR2 is SVGAGI. The CDR3 loop reads CASRSGGAAGELFF. The CDR3 coding sequence is TGTGCCAGCCGCTCAGGGGGCGCTGCCGGGGAGCTGTTTTTT.

The chain recombines TRBV23-1 with TRBJ2-1; D uncertain. TRBV23-1 is treated as an ORF (open reading frame) with a function not yet certain. The CDR3 is 20 residues long. V lost 2 bases, J lost 4 bases, and 27 bases lay in between. CDR3 sequence: CASSQGGFVDVGSKYNEQFF. CDR3 nucleotides: TGCGCCAGCAGTCAAGGTGGGTTTGTAGATGTCGGCAGCAAATACAATGAGCAGTTCTTC.

This chain uses TRBV10-1 with TRBJ1-4, with 10 nucleotides matching TRBD1. The junction had 4 bases not matched to a gene; V was cut back by 3 bases and J by 6 bases. Looked up from germline, CDR1 is WNHNN and CDR2 is SYGVQD (reference sequence). CDR3 size: 15 residues. CDR3 in amino acids: CASSDGGTGDEKLFF. Written as DNA, the CDR3 is TGCGCCAGCAGTGATGGCGGGACAGGGGATGAAAAACTGTTTTTT.

This clone was seen a handful of times. V and J are TRBV4-2 and TRBJ2-3; 8 nucleotides line up with TRBD2. This CDR3 is built from 15 residues. V was clipped by 3 bases and J by 4 bases; unmatched bases: 6. Looked up from germline, CDR1 is LGHNA and CDR2 is YNFKEQ. The CDR3 loop reads CASSQGTGGADTQYF. The CDR3 coding sequence is TGTGCCAGCAGCCAGGGAACGGGGGGGGCAGATACGCAGTATTTT.

The chain has TRBV10-2 and TRBJ1-2; 9 nucleotides line up with TRBD1. The CDR3 runs 18 residues. Germline trimming cut 3 bases from V and 4 bases from J; bases unmatched to any gene: 15. Germline CDR1 WSHSY, CDR2 SAAADI. The CDR3 region is CASSDPQGANSEAYGYTF. The CDR3 nucleotides are TGCGCCAGCAGTGACCCACAGGGGGCGAACTCTGAGGCCTATGGCTACACCTTC.